The 12 T cell receptor beta chains listed next were all sequenced from one sample in a study of T cells in Graves' hyperthyroidism and ophthalmopathy. The source material, RNA transcripts, was used to amplify TCR beta CDR3 regions. A set of HTBI primers served as the primers for a first-round RT-PCR of the TCR CDR3. Each CDR3 protein gets one entry after TCRdb re-called the multiplex PCR reads with MiXCR. Found here are fewer than 700,000 distinct CDR3 sequences, over 15% of them singletons; the top ten hold 15% to 20%. The sequencing input was blood. Receptors originate from a woman younger than 35 with Graves' ophthalmopathy.

For this clonotype: This could be a read error, since a much larger clone is one nucleotide away. The chain carries TRBV7-8 and TRBJ2-3, with D possibly matching TRBD2 (5 bases). The CDR3 covers 15 residues. CDR1 is SGHVS, CDR2 FQNEAQ, per germline. The V and J ends lost 5 bases and 0 bases respectively, with 12 bases between them. The CDR3 sequence is CASSRYGGSTDTQYF. DNA of the CDR3: TGTGCCAGCAGCCGTTATGGCGGGAGCACAGATACGCAGTATTTT. Together with reference TRBV7-8 and TRBJ2-3, the CDR3 gives the full variable domain: GAGVSQSPRYKVAKRGQDVALRCDPISGHVSLFWYQQALGQGPEFLTYFQNEAQLDKSGLPSDRFFAERPEGSVSTLKIQRTQQEDSAVYLCASSRYGGSTDTQYFGPGTRLTVL.

This clonotype has a handful of counts. The gene calls are TRBV6-1 and TRBJ1-2; TRBD1 agrees at 9 bases. Looked up from germline, CDR1 is MNHNS and CDR2 is SASEGT. The CDR3 length is 15 residues. V was pared by 9 bases and J by 6 bases, with 14 bases of the junction left unmatched. The CDR3 is CASLDLQGALDGYTF. The DNA for the CDR3 is TGTGCCAGTTTGGACTTACAGGGGGCTTTGGATGGCTACACCTTC.

DNA for the CDR3: TGTGCCAGCAGTACCTGGGCTAAGAGTACCTATGGCTACACCTTC. It specifies CASSTWAKSTYGYTF. The chain is built from TRBV6-1 and TRBJ1-2, with D unclear. CDR1 MNHNS and CDR2 SASEGT come from the germline V gene. The V and J ends lost 5 bases and 4 bases respectively, with 17 bases between them. The CDR3 consists of 15 residues.

This clonotype appeared many times. The V gene is TRBV2, the J gene TRBJ1-2, with D tentatively TRBD1 (6 bases). The V and J ends lost 5 bases and 4 bases respectively, with 14 bases between them. CDR3 size: 14 residues. Germline CDR1 reads SNHLY; CDR2 reads FYNNEI. The CDR3 DNA is TGTGCCAGCAGTCCCCTGGAGGGGGGCTATGGCTACACCTTC. Protein sequence: CASSPLEGGYGYTF.

This clonotype occurred many times. The CDR3 protein is CASSTWDGYGYTF. The CDR3 DNA is TGCGCCAGCAGCACGTGGGACGGCTATGGCTACACCTTC. The chain uses TRBV5-1 and TRBJ1-2, with D possibly being TRBD1 (5 bases). Germline loops: CDR1 SGHRS, CDR2 YFSETQ. V was shortened by 4 bases and J by 4 bases, with 11 bases between the two germline ends. The CDR3 is 13 residues long.

This clonotype was counted only a few times. The chain recombines TRBV7-2 with TRBJ2-3, with TRBD1 matching 8 bases. The CDR3 loop spans 15 amino acids. With 5 bases clipped from V and 4 bases from J, the junction kept 8 bases outside the gene matches. The germline V gene encodes CDR1 SGHTA and CDR2 FQGNSA. CDR3 in DNA: TGTGCCAGCAGCCAGACAGGGGTATCGGCAGATACGCAGTATTTT. Translating it yields CASSQTGVSADTQYF. Looking up the rest from reference TRBV7-2 and TRBJ2-3 gives the full variable domain: GAGVSQSPSNKVTEKGKDVELRCDPISGHTALYWYRQSLGQGLEFLIYFQGNSAPDKSGLPSDRFSAERTGGSVSTLTIQRTQQEDSAVYLCASSQTGVSADTQYFGPGTRLTVL.

This clonotype was detected many times. V usage is TRBV7-2 and J usage is TRBJ1-1, with D possibly TRBD1 on 5 matching bases. This CDR3 has 13 amino acids. Trimming removed 4 bases at V and 2 bases at J, with 8 bases between. Germline V lookup: CDR1 SGHTA, CDR2 FQGNSA. The CDR3 DNA sequence: TGTGCCAGCAGCTCGGACAAAAACACTGAAGCTTTCTTT. This gives the protein CASSSDKNTEAFF. The full variable domain, in which reference TRBV7-2 and TRBJ1-1 provide the parts outside the CDR3, is GAGVSQSPSNKVTEKGKDVELRCDPISGHTALYWYRQSLGQGLEFLIYFQGNSAPDKSGLPSDRFSAERTGGSVSTLTIQRTQQEDSAVYLCASSSDKNTEAFFGQGTRLTVV.

This clonotype was seen only a few times. The chain is built from TRBV7-2 and TRBJ1-3; no clear D gene. CDR3 size: 15 residues. From germline, CDR1 is SGHTA and CDR2 FQGNSA. Deletions cut 1 base from V and 0 bases from J, with 7 bases between. The CDR3 region has the DNA TGTGCCAGCAGCTTAGTAGCGGCCTCTGGAAACACCATATATTTT. Amino acids: CASSLVAASGNTIYF.

This clonotype was seen ten or more times. The genes are TRBV4-2 and TRBJ1-5; 7 positions agree with TRBD1. With V trimmed by 0 bases and J by 4 bases, 3 bases remained unmatched. CDR1 is LGHNA and CDR2 is YNFKEQ in the germline V gene. The CDR3 covers 15 residues. The DNA of the CDR3 is TGTGCCAGCAGCCAAGATCAACAGGGGAATCAGCCCCAGCATTTT. Amino acids: CASSQDQQGNQPQHF.

There are many counts of this clonotype. The J gene is TRBJ2-3, the V gene TRBV20-1; TRBD1 aligns across 10 bases. Germline CDR1 reads DFQATT; CDR2 reads SNEGSKA (reference sequence). With V trimmed by 5 bases and J by 1 base, 6 bases remained unmatched. This CDR3 is built from 15 residues. CDR3 in amino acids: CSASPGTGGTDTQYF. The CDR3, as DNA: TGCAGTGCTTCCCCCGGGACAGGGGGCACAGATACGCAGTATTTT.

This clonotype was counted many times. The chain is built from TRBV11-2 and TRBJ2-7; D is tentatively TRBD1 or TRBD2 (6 bases each). CDR1 is SGHAT and CDR2 is FQNNGV in the germline V gene. The CDR3 has 15 residues. V dropped 1 base and J dropped 2 bases, with 12 bases sitting between them. CDR3 protein: CASSLGEAGAYEQYF. The CDR3 coding sequence is TGTGCCAGCAGCTTAGGGGAGGCAGGGGCCTACGAGCAGTACTTC.

There are a few counts of this clonotype. DNA of the CDR3: TGTGCCAGCAGTTACCAACTCAAATTCAGGGTAGATTACGAGCAGTACTTC. This encodes CASSYQLKFRVDYEQYF. The gene calls are TRBV6-5 and TRBJ2-7, with D possibly TRBD1 on 5 matching bases. This CDR3 spans 17 amino acids. Trimming left V 2 bases short and J 4 bases short, with 21 bases between. Germline V CDR1 and CDR2: MNHEY, SVGAGI.